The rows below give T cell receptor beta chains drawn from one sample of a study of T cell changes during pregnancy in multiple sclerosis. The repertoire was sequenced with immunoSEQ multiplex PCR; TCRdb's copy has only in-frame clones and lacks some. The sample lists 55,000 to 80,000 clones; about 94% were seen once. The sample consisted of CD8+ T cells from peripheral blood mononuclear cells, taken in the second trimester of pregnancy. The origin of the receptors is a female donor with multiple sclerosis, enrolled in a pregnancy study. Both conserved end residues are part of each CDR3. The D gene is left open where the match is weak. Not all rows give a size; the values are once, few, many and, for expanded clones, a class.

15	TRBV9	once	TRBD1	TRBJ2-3	CASSFQGVSSDTQYF	TGTGCCAGCAGTTTTCAGGGGGTTTCATCCGATACGCAGTATTTT
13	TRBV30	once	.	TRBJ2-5	CAWSSPNTVSQYF	TGCGCCTGGAGTTCACCCAATACAGTCTCTCAGTACTTC
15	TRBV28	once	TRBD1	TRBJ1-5	CASSSGQGPNQPQHF	TGTGCCAGCAGTTCAGGACAGGGACCTAATCAGCCCCAGCATTTT
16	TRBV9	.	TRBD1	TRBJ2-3	CASSAERGRTADTQYF	TGTGCCAGCAGTGCTGAAAGGGGGCGCACAGCAGATACGCAGTATTTT
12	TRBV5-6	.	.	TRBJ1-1	CASSLGGAGAFF	TGTGCCAGCAGCTTGGGTGGGGCTGGGGCTTTCTTT
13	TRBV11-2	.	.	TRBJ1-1	CASSLSSKREAFF	TGTGCCAGCAGCTTATCTTCAAAGAGGGAAGCTTTCTTT
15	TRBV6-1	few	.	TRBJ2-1	CASSETTDSYNEQFF	TGTGCCAGCAGTGAGACCACAGATTCCTACAATGAGCAGTTCTTC
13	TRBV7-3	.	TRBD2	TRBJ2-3	CASSSGGSDTQYF	TGTGCCAGCAGCTCCGGGGGGTCAGATACGCAGTATTTT
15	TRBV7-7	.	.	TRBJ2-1	CASSLGANLYNEQFF	TGTGCCAGCAGCTTAGGGGCTAACCTCTACAATGAGCAGTTCTTC
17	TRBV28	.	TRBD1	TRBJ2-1	CASSLCYGQGAGVEQFF	TGTGCCAGCAGTTTATGCTACGGACAGGGGGCGGGTGTTGAGCAGTTCTTC
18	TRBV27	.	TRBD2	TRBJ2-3	CASSFPGLAVSSTDTQYF	TGTGCCAGCAGTTTTCCCGGGCTAGCGGTCTCGAGCACAGATACGCAGTATTTT
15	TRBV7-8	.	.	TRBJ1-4	CASSLVGRVGEKLFF	TGTGCGAGCAGCTTAGTGGGCAGGGTGGGAGAAAAACTGTTTTTT
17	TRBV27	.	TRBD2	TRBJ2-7	CASSLASGGGLPREQYF	TGTGCCAGCAGTTTAGCTAGCGGGGGGGGACTTCCCCGTGAGCAGTACTTC
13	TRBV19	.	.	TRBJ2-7	CASSAGLNYEQYF	TGTGCCAGTAGCGCGGGACTCAACTACGAGCAGTACTTC
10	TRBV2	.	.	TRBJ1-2	CASSEYSPTF	TGTGCCAGCAGTGAATATAGTCCCACCTTC
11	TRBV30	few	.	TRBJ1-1	CAWGELTEAFF	TGTGCCTGGGGGGAGTTGACTGAAGCTTTCTTT
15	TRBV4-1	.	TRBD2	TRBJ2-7	CASSFWTSGSYEQYF	TGCGCCAGCAGCTTTTGGACTAGCGGGAGCTACGAGCAGTACTTC
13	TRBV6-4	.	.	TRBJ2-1	CASSDSPWEEQFF	TGTGCCAGCAGTGACTCGCCATGGGAGGAGCAGTTCTTC
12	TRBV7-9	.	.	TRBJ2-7	CASSLLGGEQYF	TGTGCCAGCAGCTTATTGGGGGGCGAGCAGTACTTC
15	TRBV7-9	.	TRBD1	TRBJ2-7	CASSPGQAGPREQYF	TGTGCCAGCAGCCCGGGACAGGCGGGACCTCGGGAGCAGTACTTC
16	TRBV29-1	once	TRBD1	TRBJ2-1	CSEYGTGGNSYNEQFF	TGCAGCGAATATGGGACAGGGGGCAACTCCTACAATGAGCAGTTCTTC
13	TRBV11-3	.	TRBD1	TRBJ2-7	CASSVTGSYEQYF	TGTGCCAGCAGCGTGACAGGGTCCTACGAGCAGTACTTC
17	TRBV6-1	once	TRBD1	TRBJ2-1	CASSEWAGTGLNNEQFF	TGTGCCAGCAGTGAATGGGCTGGGACAGGGCTGAACAATGAGCAGTTCTTC
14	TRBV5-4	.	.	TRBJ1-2	CASTPPREAGGYTF	TGTGCCAGCACCCCTCCAAGGGAGGCAGGAGGCTACACCTTC
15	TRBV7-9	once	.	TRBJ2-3	CASSFGQGYTDTQYF	TGTGCCAGCAGCTTCGGGCAGGGCTACACAGATACGCAGTATTTT
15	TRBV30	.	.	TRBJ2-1	CAWSDDSSSYNEQFF	TGTGCCTGGAGTGACGACTCCTCCTCCTACAATGAGCAGTTCTTC
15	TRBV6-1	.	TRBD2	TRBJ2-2	CASSLREGDTGELFF	TGTGCCAGCAGTCTCCGGGAGGGGGACACCGGGGAGCTGTTTTTT
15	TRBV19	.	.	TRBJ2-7	CASSHPGLARYEQYF	TGTGCCAGTAGTCACCCGGGATTAGCGCGGTACGAGCAGTACTTC
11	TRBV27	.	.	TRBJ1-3	CASSGENTIYF	TGTGCCAGCAGTGGAGAAAACACCATATATTTT
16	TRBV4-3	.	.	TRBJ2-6	CASSQDHSSGANVLTF	TGCGCCAGCAGCCAAGATCACAGCTCTGGGGCCAACGTCCTGACTTTC
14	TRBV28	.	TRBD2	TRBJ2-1	CASSSGLARDEQFF	TGTGCCAGCAGCTCGGGACTAGCTCGAGATGAGCAGTTCTTC